This T cell receptor beta chain was obtained from a study of blood T cell repertoires in COVID-19. At the level of the study: Samples representing acute and convalescent COVID-19 were sourced from the United States, Italy and Spain. PBMCs, B-cell-depleted T cells, or T cells were the source of the cDNA or gDNA that made up the material.

This clone has more than one count but fewer than ten. Germline loops: CDR1 LNHDA, CDR2 SQIVND (reference sequence). The CDR3 contains 15 residues. V lost 5 bases to trimming and J lost 0 bases; unmatched junction nucleotides: 3. Original analysis: Quantification of nucleated cells was approximated via reference gene primer amplification. Method: immunoSEQ multiplex PCR; TCRdb's copy keeps in-frame clones and lacks some. V and J calls and clone size come straight from that table; D and trimming were deduced from the DNA. The sample contains 250,000 to 300,000 clones, 88% of which appear only once. This sequence joins TRBV19 and TRBJ2-2; 7 nucleotides line up with TRBD2. The source is a young woman with acute or convalescent COVID-19. Sequencing was carried out using peripheral blood. CDR3 protein: CASSLAVANTGELFF. The CDR3 coding sequence is TGTGCCAGTAGTCTAGCGGTCGCGAACACCGGGGAGCTGTTTTTT.